This entry concerns a single TCR beta chain. Its antigen is unknown. Relative to the germline gene, one junction end is altered; a read error may explain this. This CDR3 comprises 15 residues. Germline loops: CDR1 SSHAT, CDR2 FNYEAQ (reference sequence). This record comes from a study of graft-versus-host responses after intestinal transplantation. About the research overall: Anti-thymocyte globulin induction preceded two to four years of tacrolimus and steroid maintenance in all recipients. General study points: Individuals who had graft-donor T cell macrochimerism had allografts that showed high graft-versus-host to host-versus-graft clonal ratios.

From the graft tissue, intraepithelial and lamina propria lymphocytes were released through processing. Measured with immunoSEQ multiplex PCR; TCRdb has only the in-frame clones, and not every one. The sample carries roughly 15,000 clones, under 85% recorded once. Material: ileum tissue, obtained around 69 weeks after intestinal transplant. The sequence was collected from a human patient who received an intestinal transplant, so some T cells may come from the graft donor. This sequence joins TRBV7-7 and TRBJ2-2, with a tentative D call TRBD1 (5 bases). DNA for the CDR3: TGTGCTAGCAGCCTCAACTCAGGGTCCACCGGGGAGCTGTTTTTT. Translated: CASSLNSGSTGELFF.